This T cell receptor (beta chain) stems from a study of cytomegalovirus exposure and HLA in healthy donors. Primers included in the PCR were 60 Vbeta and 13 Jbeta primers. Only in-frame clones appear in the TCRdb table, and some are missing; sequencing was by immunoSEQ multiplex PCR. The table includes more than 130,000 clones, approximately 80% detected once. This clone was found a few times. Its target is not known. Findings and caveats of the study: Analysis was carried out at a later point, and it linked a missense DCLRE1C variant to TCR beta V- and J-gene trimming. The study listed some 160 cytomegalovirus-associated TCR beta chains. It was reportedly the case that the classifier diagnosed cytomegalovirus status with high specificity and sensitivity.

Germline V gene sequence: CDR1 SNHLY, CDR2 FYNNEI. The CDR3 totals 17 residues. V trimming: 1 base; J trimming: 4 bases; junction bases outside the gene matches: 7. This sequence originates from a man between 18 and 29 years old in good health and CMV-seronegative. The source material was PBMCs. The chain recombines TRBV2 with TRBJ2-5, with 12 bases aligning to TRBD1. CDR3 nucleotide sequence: TGTGCCAGCAGTGAAGGGGGACAGGGGGCTATCGGAGAGACCCAGTACTTC. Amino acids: CASSEGGQGAIGETQYF.